This is a list of T cell receptor beta chains from one sample in a study of PD-L1 blockade in urothelial cancer. Method: immunoSEQ multiplex PCR; TCRdb's copy keeps in-frame clones and lacks some. The sample carries about 88,000 clones, 89% recorded once. The sequencing used PBMCs, collected around atezolizumab (anti-PD-L1) treatment. These receptors were collected from a woman of 80 years or more with urothelial cancer. Both conserved end residues are part of each CDR3. The D gene is left open where the match is weak. The size entry is marked missing in some rows and otherwise reads once, few, many or a size class.

v_gene,abundance,d_gene,j_gene,CDR3aa,CDR3nt
TRBV4-1,.,.,TRBJ2-1,CASSQDGDWVYNEQFF,TGCGCCAGCAGCCAAGATGGAGACTGGGTCTACAATGAGCAGTTCTTC
TRBV27,few,.,TRBJ2-5,CASKLQGGETQYF,TGTGCCAGCAAATTACAGGGCGGCGAGACCCAGTACTTC
TRBV6-1,.,TRBD2,TRBJ2-1,CASSRREGNYNEQFF,TGTGCCAGCAGTAGACGGGAGGGCAACTACAATGAGCAGTTCTTC
TRBV6-6,.,TRBD2,TRBJ2-3,CASSPIPAGLTDTQYF,TGTGCCAGCAGTCCCATCCCAGCGGGGCTCACAGATACGCAGTATTTT
TRBV2,.,.,TRBJ1-5,CASSEATGRQPQHF,TGTGCCAGCAGTGAAGCGACGGGGAGGCAGCCCCAGCATTTT
TRBV9,.,TRBD2,TRBJ2-2,CASSVVLAGAGSSGELFF,TGTGCCAGCAGCGTAGTTTTAGCGGGAGCTGGTTCCTCCGGGGAGCTGTTTTTT
TRBV5-1,.,TRBD2,TRBJ2-5,CASSFAGGPIETQYF,TGCGCCAGCAGCTTTGCGGGAGGGCCTATAGAGACCCAGTACTTC
TRBV5-4,.,TRBD1,TRBJ2-2,CASSSPGQGNTGELFF,TGTGCCAGCAGCTCTCCGGGACAGGGTAACACCGGGGAGCTGTTTTTT
TRBV19,.,.,TRBJ1-2,CASTPGVYGYTF,TGTGCCAGTACCCCGGGAGTCTATGGCTACACCTTC
TRBV2,.,.,TRBJ2-5,CASSARALETQYF,TGTGCCAGCAGTGCCAGGGCTTTAGAGACCCAGTACTTC
TRBV4-1,.,TRBD1,TRBJ2-1,CASREQGAPDNEQFF,TGCGCCAGCCGAGAACAGGGGGCGCCGGACAATGAGCAGTTCTTC
TRBV5-1,once,TRBD2,TRBJ2-3,CASSLGAGGPDTQYF,TGCGCCAGCAGCTTGGGGGCGGGAGGGCCGGATACGCAGTATTTT
TRBV19,.,.,TRBJ1-2,CASRKPGQLNYGYTF,TGTGCCAGTAGAAAACCGGGACAACTAAACTATGGCTACACCTTC
TRBV10-1,.,TRBD2,TRBJ2-3,CASSDGAGGLDTQYF,TGCGCCAGCAGTGACGGAGCGGGAGGCCTGGATACGCAGTATTTT
TRBV25-1,few,TRBD2,TRBJ2-7,CASTSPQRESYEQYF,TGTGCCAGCACCTCCCCCCAGCGGGAATCCTACGAGCAGTACTTC
TRBV30,.,.,TRBJ1-3,CAWSVSNRAIGNTIYF,TGTGCCTGGAGTGTATCGAACAGGGCGATTGGAAACACCATATATTTT
TRBV5-1,once,TRBD1,TRBJ2-5,CASSLAGTGGQETQYF,TGCGCCAGCAGCTTGGCCGGGACAGGGGGGCAAGAGACCCAGTACTTC
TRBV25-1,.,TRBD1,TRBJ1-1,CASSEYGTGNTEAFF,TGTGCCAGCAGTGAATATGGGACAGGGAACACTGAAGCTTTCTTT
TRBV28,.,.,TRBJ1-5,CASSMPLAGDNQPQHF,TGTGCCAGCAGTATGCCCCTAGCGGGGGACAATCAGCCCCAGCATTTT
TRBV28,.,TRBD1,TRBJ1-5,CASSPDRGGQPQHF,TGTGCCAGCAGTCCTGACAGGGGCGGCCAGCCCCAGCATTTT
TRBV7-3,.,.,TRBJ2-3,CASSLGQTTDTQYF,TGTGCCAGCAGCTTAGGACAGACCACAGATACGCAGTATTTT
TRBV28,.,.,TRBJ2-7,CASIRGGTYEQYF,TGTGCCAGCATCAGGGGCGGAACCTACGAGCAGTACTTC
TRBV18,.,.,TRBJ2-3,CASSPGRGTDTQYF,TGTGCCAGCTCACCGGGCAGGGGAACAGATACGCAGTATTTT
TRBV9,once,.,TRBJ2-3,CASSVDSQGFGQYF,TGTGCCAGCAGCGTAGACTCCCAGGGTTTTGGGCAGTATTTT
TRBV11-3,.,.,TRBJ1-1,CASSLGGAHTEAFF,TGTGCCAGCAGCTTAGGGGGCGCGCACACTGAAGCTTTCTTT
TRBV19,.,.,TRBJ2-7,CASSIAGRGLYEQYF,TGTGCCAGTAGTATAGCAGGGCGGGGGCTCTACGAGCAGTACTTC
TRBV19,.,TRBD1,TRBJ2-5,CASSIQGATETQYF,TGTGCCAGTAGTATACAGGGGGCTACGGAGACCCAGTACTTC
TRBV28,.,.,TRBJ2-7,CASSLSRGRYEQYF,TGTGCCAGCAGTTTATCTAGGGGTAGATACGAGCAGTACTTC
TRBV30,.,TRBD1,TRBJ1-1,CAWRAGTGRPEAFF,TGTGCCTGGAGGGCCGGGACAGGCAGGCCTGAAGCTTTCTTT
TRBV7-3,.,TRBD2,TRBJ2-5,CASSKASGIQETQYF,TGTGCCAGCAGCAAGGCTAGCGGAATCCAAGAGACCCAGTACTTC
TRBV6-1,.,TRBD1,TRBJ2-7,CASSDRDRVVYEQYF,TGTGCCAGCAGCGACCGGGACAGGGTGGTATACGAGCAGTACTTC
TRBV6-1,.,.,TRBJ2-3,CASTPGSTDTQYF,TGTGCCAGCACCCCGGGGAGCACAGATACGCAGTATTTT
TRBV5-1,.,.,TRBJ2-7,CASSPGAPIMVEQYF,TGCGCCAGCAGCCCAGGGGCTCCGATTATGGTCGAGCAGTACTTC
TRBV7-9,.,TRBD2,TRBJ2-3,CASSPKGTSGRFSTDTQYF,TGTGCCAGCAGTCCAAAAGGGACTAGCGGGAGGTTTAGCACAGATACGCAGTATTTT
TRBV2,.,TRBD1,TRBJ2-5,CASSEGTGLETQYF,TGTGCCAGCAGTGAAGGGACAGGGTTAGAGACCCAGTACTTC
TRBV7-3,.,TRBD2,TRBJ2-2,CASSLGSSSGRELFF,TGTGCCAGCAGCTTAGGATCTTCTAGCGGGAGGGAGCTGTTTTTT
TRBV28,.,.,TRBJ1-2,CASSSPPGFYGYTF,TGTGCCAGCAGTTCTCCCCCGGGGTTCTATGGCTACACCTTC
TRBV6-5,.,TRBD2,TRBJ2-6,CASSSSGESGANVLTF,TGTGCCAGCAGTTCTAGCGGGGAATCTGGGGCCAACGTCCTGACTTTC
TRBV9,.,TRBD2,TRBJ2-2,CASSTGLAGYANTGELFF,TGTGCCAGCAGCACCGGACTAGCGGGATACGCGAACACCGGGGAGCTGTTTTTT
TRBV5-1,.,TRBD2,TRBJ2-1,CASSPGGLAGDEQFF,TGCGCCAGCAGCCCTGGGGGTCTAGCGGGAGACGAGCAGTTCTTC
TRBV5-1,.,TRBD1,TRBJ1-5,CASSFDGTGGQPQHF,TGCGCCAGCAGCTTCGACGGGACAGGGGGTCAGCCCCAGCATTTT
TRBV7-9,.,TRBD1,TRBJ2-7,CASSLLHGDRVGEQYF,TGTGCCAGCAGCTTACTCCACGGGGACAGGGTCGGCGAGCAGTACTTC
TRBV28,.,TRBD1,TRBJ2-4,CASSFRTGGDIQYF,TGTGCCAGCAGTTTCCGGACAGGGGGGGACATTCAGTACTTC
TRBV30,.,TRBD1,TRBJ1-2,CAWSLRGGQGISGYTF,TGTGCCTGGAGTCTTCGGGGGGGACAGGGGATCAGTGGCTACACCTTC
TRBV30,.,.,TRBJ1-5,CAWSKQGGNQPQHF,TGTGCCTGGAGTAAACAGGGAGGCAATCAGCCCCAGCATTTT
TRBV9,.,TRBD1,TRBJ2-5,CASSFSGTGPAETQYF,TGTGCCAGCAGCTTTTCCGGGACAGGGCCGGCAGAGACCCAGTACTTC
TRBV5-4,.,TRBD2,TRBJ2-7,CASSTGLATGEQYF,TGTGCCAGCAGCACAGGACTAGCGACCGGCGAGCAGTACTTC
TRBV4-1,.,.,TRBJ2-2,CASSHQTARGSSTGELFF,TGCGCCAGCAGCCACCAGACAGCGAGGGGGTCCTCCACCGGGGAGCTGTTTTTT
TRBV28,.,TRBD1,TRBJ1-5,CASSPRWTGFGNQPQHF,TGTGCCAGCAGTCCCCGTTGGACAGGGTTTGGCAATCAGCCCCAGCATTTT
TRBV6-5,once,.,TRBJ1-5,CASRRSGGNQPQHF,TGTGCCAGCAGACGATCGGGGGGGAATCAGCCCCAGCATTTT
TRBV18,.,.,TRBJ2-3,CASSPTARGGADTQYF,TGTGCCAGCTCACCAACGGCGCGCGGAGGAGCAGATACGCAGTATTTT
TRBV5-1,once,TRBD1,TRBJ1-1,CASSLEQGVSEAFF,TGCGCCAGCAGCTTGGAGCAGGGGGTGTCTGAAGCTTTCTTT
TRBV6-5,.,.,TRBJ2-7,CASRGAGQYYEQYF,TGTGCCAGCAGGGGAGCAGGACAGTACTACGAGCAGTACTTC
TRBV6-1,.,TRBD1,TRBJ1-2,CASSALGTGANYGYTF,TGTGCCAGCAGTGCCCTCGGGACAGGAGCTAACTATGGCTACACCTTC
TRBV6-1,once,.,TRBJ2-7,CASSKTPLYEQYF,TGTGCCAGCTCAAAGACTCCACTCTACGAGCAGTACTTC
TRBV9,.,.,TRBJ1-2,CASSHPPEVDGYTF,TGTGCCAGCAGCCACCCCCCCGAAGTAGATGGCTACACCTTC
TRBV10-3,.,TRBD2,TRBJ2-7,CATGLAGTYEQYF,TGTGCCACGGGACTAGCGGGGACCTACGAGCAGTACTTC